This T cell receptor beta chain was retrieved from a study of cytomegalovirus exposure and HLA in healthy donors. Study findings and constraints: In a later analysis, CMV-associated beta chains were mostly HLA-associated, it appeared. At a 0.05 false discovery rate, a later analysis found roughly 17,000 TCR beta sequences to be associated with HLA alleles. According to a later analysis, donors in an Asian-associated ancestry cluster reportedly had fewer N-insertions than the roughly 670-donor mean.

For this clone: Antigen specificity is unknown.

With 2 bases clipped from V and 5 bases from J, the junction kept 8 bases outside the gene matches. The CDR3 runs 15 residues. Germline V CDR1 and CDR2: MNHEY, SVGAGI. The primer mix had 60 Vbeta and 13 Jbeta primers. Sequencing was performed with immunoSEQ multiplex PCR; in TCRdb, only in-frame clones are kept and a portion is missing. Found here are around 99,000 clones, around 82% of them singletons; the top ten hold around 3.4%. Sequencing input: PBMCs. The rearrangement uses TRBV6-5 and TRBJ1-1; 7 bases fit TRBD1. This sequence originates from a man in his forties in good health and CMV-seronegative. The CDR3 DNA sequence: TGTGCCAGCAGTTACCAACGACAGGGTGGGACTGAAGCTTTCTTT. Amino acid sequence: CASSYQRQGGTEAFF.